Below, 18 T cell receptor beta chains from the same sample are listed, as sequenced in a study of CD8 T cells in Susac syndrome. Reverse transcription used about 0.45 to 1 ug RNA and random hexamers. TCRdb re-derived calls from the immunoSEQ multiplex PCR reads in MiXCR, one entry per CDR3 protein. The repertoire consists of more than 250,000 distinct CDR3 sequences, with under 95% occurring once and the leading ten covering 0.06% to 0.075%. Sequenced: CD4+ T cells from PBMCs. These receptors were obtained from a human donor with multiple sclerosis.

The CDR3 spells CATSDPTTNTGELFF. The CDR3 coding sequence is TGTGCCACCAGTGACCCGACAACGAACACCGGGGAGCTGTTTTTT. This chain uses TRBV24-1 with TRBJ2-2; D uncertain. This CDR3 spans 15 amino acids. V was pared by 4 bases and J by 0 bases, with 8 bases between. The germline CDR1 and CDR2 sequences are KGHDR and SFDVKD.

This sequence joins TRBV6-5 and TRBJ2-7; the match to TRBD1 covers 7 bases. Germline V lookup: CDR1 MNHEY, CDR2 SVGAGI. This CDR3 comprises 12 residues. The V segment lost 6 bases and the J segment 13 bases; nucleotides outside the gene matches: 12. CDR3: CASRDPGTVCYF. DNA for the CDR3: TGTGCCAGCAGAGACCCCGGGACAGTTTGTTACTTC.

The rearrangement links TRBV5-1 to TRBJ2-1; 15 nucleotides line up with TRBD2. The CDR3 totals 17 residues. Germline CDR1 reads SGHRS; CDR2 reads YFSETQ. After removal of 7 bases from V and 4 bases from J, the junction contained 9 bases not matched to a gene. The CDR3 DNA follows: TGCGCCAGCTACCCCGGACTAGCGGGAGGGCGGTACAATGAGCAGTTCTTC. It encodes CASYPGLAGGRYNEQFF.

This chain links TRBV7-9 with TRBJ2-6, with D uncertain. The CDR3 totals 14 residues. V was pared by 3 bases and J by 2 bases, with 5 bases between. Germline V gene sequence: CDR1 SEHNR, CDR2 FQNEAQ (reference sequence). CDR3 sequence: CASSLVAGANVLTF. The CDR3 DNA reads as TGTGCCAGCAGCTTGGTTGCTGGGGCCAACGTCCTGACTTTC. The whole variable domain, filled in from reference TRBV7-9 and TRBJ2-6, reads DTGVSQNPRHKITKRGQNVTFRCDPISEHNRLYWYRQTLGQGPEFLTYFQNEAQLEKSRLLSDRFSAERPKGSFSTLEIQRTEQGDSAMYLCASSLVAGANVLTFGAGSRLTVL.

V is TRBV6-1 and J is TRBJ2-7, with D perhaps assigned TRBD1 or TRBD2 (5 bases each). The germline gives CDR1 MNHNS, CDR2 SASEGT. This CDR3 is 13 amino acids long. With 8 bases removed from V and 2 bases from J, the gap between germline ends came to 13 bases. The CDR3 protein is CASGREITYEQYF. CDR3 bases: TGTGCCAGCGGCAGGGAGATTACCTACGAGCAGTACTTC.

This rearrangement joins TRBV6-1 to TRBJ2-5; perhaps TRBD1 as D (6 bases). The length of the CDR3 is 13 residues. Germline loops: CDR1 MNHNS, CDR2 SASEGT. The germline V and J ends were trimmed by 9 bases and 3 bases, with 14 bases remaining between them. CDR3 bases: TGTGCCAGTAAAATGTCAGGGGAAGAGACCCAGTACTTC. It encodes CASKMSGEETQYF.

In this sample, this clonotype turned up a few times. The chain uses TRBV2 and TRBJ1-4; D might be TRBD1 (6 bases). Between the trimmed V and J ends, which lost 5 bases and 5 bases, there was a span of 12 bases. There are 14 residues in the CDR3. Germline loops: CDR1 SNHLY, CDR2 FYNNEI. CDR3 in DNA: TGTGCCAGCAGTCTTACCGGGACAAATGAAAAACTGTTTTTT. Translation: CASSLTGTNEKLFF.

The chain recombines TRBV7-6 with TRBJ2-5; D is perhaps TRBD2 (6 bases). V was shortened by 4 bases and J by 9 bases, with 9 bases between the two germline ends. Germline CDR1 and CDR2: SGHVS and FNYEAQ. The CDR3 extends over 11 amino acids. The CDR3 loop is CASSSWDSQYF. The CDR3 coding sequence is TGTGCCAGCAGCTCTTGGGACTCCCAGTACTTC. Full variable domain (missing parts from reference TRBV7-6 and TRBJ2-5): GAGVSQSPRYKVTKRGQDVALRCDPISGHVSLYWYRQALGQGPEFLTYFNYEAQQDKSGLPNDRFSAERPEGSISTLTIQRTEQRDSAMYRCASSSWDSQYFGPGTRLLVL.

The chain is built from TRBV2 and TRBJ1-5, with D possibly TRBD1 on 5 matching bases. From germline, CDR1 is SNHLY and CDR2 FYNNEI. This CDR3 is built from 15 residues. Trimming shortened V by 7 bases and J by 0 bases, and 13 bases separated the two germline ends. As DNA, the CDR3 is TGTGCCAGCATCAAAGACAGAAATAGCAATCAGCCCCAGCATTTT. Encoded protein: CASIKDRNSNQPQHF.

CDR3: CASSVVARQGATNQPQHF. In DNA form, the CDR3 reads TGTGCCAGCAGCGTAGTGGCTCGGCAGGGGGCCACCAATCAGCCCCAGCATTTT. The rearrangement uses TRBV9 and TRBJ1-5, with TRBD1 matching over 8 bases. The CDR3 is 18 amino acids. V lost 0 bases, J lost 3 bases, and 11 bases stayed unmatched. Germline V gives CDR1 SGDLS, CDR2 YYNGEE.

The chain combines TRBV20-1 with TRBJ2-7; D unresolved. V shed 2 bases and J shed 3 bases, with 5 bases lying between them. CDR3 length: 11 amino acids. CDR1 and CDR2 from the germline V gene are DFQATT and SNEGSKA (reference sequence). For the CDR3, the DNA is TGCAGTGCTAGACAGGACTACGAGCAGTACTTC. It specifies CSARQDYEQYF.

The rearrangement joins TRBV19 to TRBJ1-5, with 7 nucleotides matching TRBD1. Trimming cost V 7 bases and J 4 bases; bases outside gene matches: 10. Germline values: CDR1 LNHDA, CDR2 SQIVND (reference sequence). The CDR3 sequence is 15 residues long. The CDR3 nucleotides read TGTGCCAGTAACAAGGGGACAGCGGAAAATCAGCCCCAGCATTTT. This encodes CASNKGTAENQPQHF.

The chain uses TRBV12-3 or TRBV12-4 and TRBJ1-2; 7 bases map to TRBD1. The length of the CDR3 is 16 residues. V lost 1 base and J lost 6; bases outside the gene matches: 11. This CDR3 is CASSLGQTGTSHGYTF. CDR3 DNA sequence: TGTGCCAGCAGTTTAGGTCAGACAGGGACGTCGCATGGCTACACCTTC.

The rearrangement links TRBV20-1 to TRBJ1-5; TRBD1 agrees at 12 bases. V lost 6 bases, J lost 9 bases, and 15 bases stayed unmatched. Germline V gene sequence: CDR1 DFQATT, CDR2 SNEGSKA (reference sequence). The CDR3 is 16 amino acids. CDR3 bases: TGCAGTGCGGTGATCCCGGGACAGGGGGCGAGAGGGCCCCAGCATTTT. As protein: CSAVIPGQGARGPQHF.

J is TRBJ2-7 and V is TRBV7-2, with 7 bases identical to TRBD2. The V and J ends lost 4 bases and 5 bases, in that order; junction bases with no gene match: 5. CDR1 and CDR2 (germline): SGHTA, FQGNSA. This CDR3 has 13 residues. CDR3 coding DNA: TGTGCCAGCAGCTCCCGACTAGCCCACGAGCAGTACTTC. Encoded protein: CASSSRLAHEQYF.

The rearrangement links TRBV6-5 to TRBJ2-1; a weak D match, TRBD2 (5 bases). V lost 0 bases and J lost 0, with 12 bases in between. Germline V gene sequence: CDR1 MNHEY, CDR2 SVGAGI. This CDR3 spans 17 amino acids. This chain's CDR3 is CASSYSTERASYNEQFF. CDR3 coding DNA: TGTGCCAGCAGTTACTCGACCGAGAGGGCCTCCTACAATGAGCAGTTCTTC.

The chain employs TRBV9 and TRBJ2-2, with 8 bases that match TRBD2. This CDR3 comprises 21 residues. Unmatched junction bases numbered 18, after V lost 2 bases and J lost 0 bases. CDR1 and CDR2 (germline): SGDLS, YYNGEE. The CDR3 region has the DNA TGTGCCAGCAGCGTCCGGGGGGGCAGTCCCGGGGGGATTGCGAACACCGGGGAGCTGTTTTTT. Protein product: CASSVRGGSPGGIANTGELFF.

The chain has TRBV20-1 and TRBJ2-7; no definite D call. Per the germline V gene, CDR1 is DFQATT and CDR2 is SNEGSKA (reference sequence). The length of the CDR3 is 14 residues. V was clipped by 0 bases and J by 5 bases, with 14 bases between them. CDR3 nucleotides: TGCAGTGCTAGAGATCATACATTCAGAGACGAGCAGTACTTC. The encoded protein is CSARDHTFRDEQYF.